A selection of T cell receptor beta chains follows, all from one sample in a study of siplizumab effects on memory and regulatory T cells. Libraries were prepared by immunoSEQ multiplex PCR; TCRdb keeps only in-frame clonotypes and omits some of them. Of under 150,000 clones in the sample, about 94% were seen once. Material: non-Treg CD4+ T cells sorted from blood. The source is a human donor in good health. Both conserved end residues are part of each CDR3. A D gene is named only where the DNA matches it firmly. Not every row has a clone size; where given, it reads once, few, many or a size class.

CASSPGLAVIRETQYF,TRBD2,TRBJ2-5,TRBV2,-
CASSLYDRPGTEAFF,-,TRBJ1-1,TRBV5-4,-
CASSYSGGPNTEAFF,-,TRBJ1-1,TRBV6-5,-
CASFRGSTDTQYF,TRBD1,TRBJ2-3,TRBV6-5,-
CASSLGVSQETQYF,-,TRBJ2-5,TRBV7-9,-
CASSPRGDSYNEQFF,-,TRBJ2-1,TRBV9,-
CASKGTGGLGGTEAFF,TRBD1,TRBJ1-1,TRBV2,-
CAISEAQTTDTQYF,-,TRBJ2-3,TRBV10-3,once
CASSGRTNTEAFF,-,TRBJ1-1,TRBV2,-
CASSYSSDRGGYRQYF,TRBD1,TRBJ2-7,TRBV6-5,-
CASSRTGGADTQYF,TRBD1,TRBJ2-3,TRBV11-3,-
CASSLDPPQGRSFALDTQYF,-,TRBJ2-3,TRBV5-1,-
CASSILTSGAYEQYF,TRBD2,TRBJ2-7,TRBV19,-
CASSQGVARGGDGSSGNTIYF,-,TRBJ1-3,TRBV4-1,-
CASSMGLAPDTQYF,TRBD2,TRBJ2-3,TRBV5-6,-
CASSQTSRQAVYTF,-,TRBJ1-2,TRBV4-1,-
CASSPSRDGVYGYTF,-,TRBJ1-2,TRBV18,-
CASSYSFSGSVYEQYF,TRBD2,TRBJ2-7,TRBV6-5,-
CASSDTGVNEKLFF,TRBD1,TRBJ1-4,TRBV2,-
CASSVPGSYNEQFF,-,TRBJ2-1,TRBV9,-
CATSGSGGVQPQHF,TRBD1,TRBJ1-5,TRBV6-5,-